The T cell receptor (beta chain) described here comes from a study of T cells in Graves' hyperthyroidism and ophthalmopathy (dated by TCRdb to between 2018 and 2021). Turning to the overall study: Peripheral blood was sampled at the time of initial diagnosis, prior to any treatment. In about 6 Graves' hyperthyroidism patients, the study also compared T-cell repertoires from thyroid tissue with T-cell repertoires from blood. A discovery cohort of approximately 100 patients, about 43 with Graves' ophthalmopathy and under 60 with stable Graves' hyperthyroidism, was used to find distinguishing TCR V-J signatures. According to the paper, TCR Vbeta CDR3 sequencing was carried out on approximately 140 peripheral blood samples, which came from under 50 ophthalmopathy, around 75 hyperthyroidism and approximately 17 progressor patients. The approximately 95 discovery patients were divided at random into training and test sets in a 7:3 ratio. Once sampling was done, hyperthyroidism patients were given methimazole at a starting dose of 30 mg daily, whereas ophthalmopathy patients were given high-dose intravenous methylprednisolone. Whether ophthalmopathy could be predicted prospectively was tested in an independent validation cohort made up of some 20 hyperthyroidism patients plus 17 patients who later progressed to ophthalmopathy. General conclusions and limits of the study: Ophthalmopathy was separated from stable hyperthyroidism by a 13 V-J signature model, with just over 85% sensitivity and just over 81% specificity obtained in cross-validation and 80%/75% obtained in testing. Most expanded thyroid clonotypes (frequency above 0.001) were also detected in blood, a finding suggesting that blood repertoires may reflect thyroid immune responses. During validation, the model predicted progression to ophthalmopathy a median of approximately 7 months ahead of onset, with more than 60% sensitivity and around 73% specificity. Sample size was not statistically predetermined, and investigators were not blinded to group allocation.

The TCR beta CDR3 regions were amplified from the RNA transcripts. For the first round of RT-PCR on the TCR CDR3, the HTBI primer set was used together with the Qiagen OneStep RT-PCR kit. A second multiplex PCR round built the libraries, followed by size selection and purification. Sequencing of the libraries was done on an Illumina HiSeq2000 using paired-end 100 bp reads. In the source study's methods: SOAPnuke was used to process the raw data, removing reads that contained adapters or uncalled bases, had a mean Phred below 15, or lacked an exact match to the constant primer or identifier. High-quality paired reads were merged with COPE v1.2.5, and unique nucleotide sequences were defined as clonotypes. MiTCR v1.1 was used to align the clonotypes against IMGT TRBV, TRBD and TRBJ reference segments. Analysis was restricted to V-J combinations with a frequency above 0.0001, which covered roughly 99% of repertoires. The TCS score was defined as the ratio of F50 (clonal expansion) to E x V (chaos), calculated using BLOSUM62-based TCRdist between CDR3 peptides within each V-J. Welch's t-statistics and random forest reduced fewer than 600 V-J features to 13, which were used in a naive Bayes classifier (R e1071). TCRdb trimmed public reads at Q25 via fastp, called clones via MiXCR and kept in-frame beta chains. Every entry covers one CDR3 protein and lists the most common genes and DNA from its rows. None of the V and J calls come from the authors' own analysis; TCRdb made them. Within this sample are roughly 720,000 distinct CDR3 sequences, with around 16% of them counted one time only. Around 15% of the sample is in the top ten clones.

V was cut back by 2 bases and J by 3 bases, leaving a gap of 10 bases between them. From its cysteine to its phenylalanine, the CDR3 spans 14 amino acids. Only the CDR3 part of the read is kept: 42 bases, read in frame from the first base. From a lookup of the germline V gene, CDR1 and CDR2 are SGHRS and YFSETQ. The sample holds a few counts of this clonotype. This receptor's antigen is unknown. Base-call qualities are not available, and no considerably larger clone is one nucleotide away. Stable Graves' hyperthyroidism was defined as no progression to ophthalmopathy during 18 months of follow-up. Hyperthyroidism patients were aged 18 to 65 years and newly diagnosed, with disease duration of less than 2 months. The study excluded patients with uncontrolled infections, other autoimmune diseases, pregnancy or lactation. Diagnoses were established on the basis of clinical symptoms, serum thyroxine and TRAb, thyroid ultrasound, and orbital computed tomography. Ficoll-Paque density gradient centrifugation was used to isolate PBMCs from under 11 ml of fresh peripheral blood. Total RNA was extracted with Trizol reagent, and quality was checked on an Agilent 2100 Bioanalyzer.

The sample consisted of blood. The receptor was isolated from a man aged 45-65 years with Graves' hyperthyroidism. The chain is assembled from TRBV5-1 and TRBJ2-3; the D gene identity is not certain. The CDR3 protein: CASSFRKETDTQYF. The DNA sequence reads TGCGCCAGCAGCTTTAGGAAGGAAACAGATACGCAGTATTTT.